Detailed here is one T cell receptor beta chain. Its antigen is still unknown. TCRdb ran MiXCR on the 5' RACE reads and lists one entry per CDR3 protein. Here the sample spans approximately 230,000 distinct CDR3 sequences, around an eighth being singletons. The V gene lost 0 bases and the J gene lost 4 bases, with 6 bases spanning the gap. The CDR3 is 14 residues long. Germline V lookup: CDR1 SGHNT, CDR2 YENEEA. The sample originates from a study of identical twins. Findings of the study overall: Shared out-of-frame alpha sequences (those common to twins) showed excess low generation probability.

The TCR was taken from a woman between 18 and 29 years old in good health. Material: memory (CD45RO+) T cells sorted from blood. The chain joins TRBV11-3 to TRBJ2-2, with no clear D. CDR3 region: CASSLEGITGELFF. In DNA form, the CDR3 reads TGTGCCAGCAGCTTAGAAGGGATCACCGGGGAGCTGTTTTTT.